This entry concerns a single TCR beta chain. Antigen unknown. The data are from a study of cytomegalovirus exposure and HLA in healthy donors. Overall study findings and caveats: Reports indicated that the classifier achieved high specificity and sensitivity in diagnosing cytomegalovirus status. The authors confirmed in vitro that three CMV-associated chains were specific for CMV antigens. Later genetic work tied a missense DCLRE1C variant to beta-chain V and J trimming. Accurate prediction of HLA-A and HLA-B alleles (for most subjects) was reportedly achieved from TCR beta sequences.

A multiplex PCR was run with 60 Vbeta primers and 13 Jbeta primers. Repertoires were generated with immunoSEQ multiplex PCR, while TCRdb's copy carries only in-frame clones and drops some. In the table there are 100,000 to 150,000 clones, roughly 84% of which are singletons. The sequenced sample consisted of PBMCs. The sequence was obtained from a man in his fifties or sixties in good health and CMV-seronegative.

The CDR3 DNA reads TGTGCCAGCCGGTTAGGACAGGGCGGCCCCGAGCAGTACTTC. It is translated as CASRLGQGGPEQYF. The chain combines TRBV2 with TRBJ2-7; 8 nucleotides agree with TRBD1. Germline trimming cut 8 bases from V and 6 bases from J; bases unmatched to any gene: 12. CDR3 length: 14 amino acids. Germline V gene lookup returns CDR1 SNHLY and CDR2 FYNNEI. The entire variable domain, with the rest obtained from reference TRBV2 and TRBJ2-7, is as follows: EPEVTQTPSHQVTQMGQEVILRCVPISNHLYFYWYRQILGQKVEFLVSFYNNEISEKSEIFDDQFSVERPDGSNFTLKIRSTKLEDSAMYFCASRLGQGGPEQYFGPGTRLTVT.